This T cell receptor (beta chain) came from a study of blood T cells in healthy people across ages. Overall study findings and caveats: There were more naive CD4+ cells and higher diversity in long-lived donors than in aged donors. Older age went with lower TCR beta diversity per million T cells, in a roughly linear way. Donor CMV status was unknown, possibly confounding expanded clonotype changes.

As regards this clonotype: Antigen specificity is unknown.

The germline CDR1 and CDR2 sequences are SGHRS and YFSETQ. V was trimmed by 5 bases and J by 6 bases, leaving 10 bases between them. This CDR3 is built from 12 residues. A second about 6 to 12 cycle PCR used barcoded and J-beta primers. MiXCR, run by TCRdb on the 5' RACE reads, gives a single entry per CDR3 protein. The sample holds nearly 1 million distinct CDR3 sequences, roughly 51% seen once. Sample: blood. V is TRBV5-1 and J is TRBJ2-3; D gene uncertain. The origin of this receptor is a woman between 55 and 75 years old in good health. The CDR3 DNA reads TGCGCCAGCAGAAAAGAGTGGGATACGCAGTATTTT. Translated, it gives CASRKEWDTQYF.